A single sample gave rise to the 31 T cell receptor beta chains below, sequenced in a study of blood T cell repertoires in COVID-19. Only in-frame clones appear in the TCRdb table, and some are missing; sequencing was by immunoSEQ multiplex PCR. This sample has 200,000 to 300,000 clones, with 86% found just once. Sequenced input: PBMCs or T cells enriched from blood (not recorded which). These receptors came from a man aged 40-55 years who had recovered from COVID-19.

The chain links TRBV5-1 to TRBJ2-1; 7 nucleotides agree with TRBD1. The CDR3 consists of 16 residues. J gave up 5 bases and V 2 bases, and 10 bases lay outside the gene matches. Per the germline V gene, CDR1 is SGHRS and CDR2 is YFSETQ. CDR3 DNA sequence: TGCGCCAGCAGCTTTACAACAGGGGACGACAACAATGAGCAGTTCTTC. Translated: CASSFTTGDDNNEQFF.

This clone was found a few times. V usage is TRBV27 and J usage is TRBJ2-1; D is ambiguous. CDR3 length equals 16 residues. Germline V gene data show CDR1 as MNHEY and CDR2 as SMNVEV (reference sequence). V lost 3 bases, J lost 8 bases, and 20 bases lay in between. CDR3 in amino acids: CASSLIGYPTLDEQFF. In nucleotides, the CDR3 is TGTGCCAGCAGTTTGATCGGGTACCCGACTTTGGATGAGCAGTTCTTC.

The chain is built from TRBV10-1 and TRBJ1-1; no clear D gene. The V end was cut by 10 bases, the J end by 4 bases, with 22 bases between. The germline V gene encodes CDR1 WNHNN and CDR2 SYGVQD (reference sequence). The CDR3 contains 15 residues. The CDR3 region is CANPSRRMFLTEAFF. The CDR3 region has the DNA TGCGCCAACCCTTCGAGGAGGATGTTTCTCACTGAAGCTTTCTTT.

The chain recombines TRBV18 with TRBJ2-2; a weak D match, TRBD1 (6 bases). CDR1 and CDR2 from the germline V gene are KGHSH and LQKENI. CDR3 length: 14 residues. Deletions cut 6 bases from V and 2 bases from J, with 10 bases between. The CDR3 sequence: CASSADSNTGELFF. CDR3 DNA: TGTGCCAGCTCCGCGGACAGCAACACCGGGGAGCTGTTTTTT.

Here the CDR3 reads CASTGAVYNEQFF. DNA of the CDR3: TGTGCCAGCACAGGGGCCGTCTACAATGAGCAGTTCTTC. The rearrangement links TRBV2 to TRBJ2-1; tentatively, D is TRBD1 (6 bases). CDR3 length equals 13 residues. CDR1 is SNHLY and CDR2 is FYNNEI in the germline V gene. Between the trimmed V and J ends, which lost 7 bases and 3 bases, there was a span of 10 bases.

V gene TRBV19 combines with J gene TRBJ2-2; TRBD1 matches at 7 bases. The CDR3 spans 16 residues. Losses at the gene ends were 1 base for V and 0 bases for J; bases not matched to a gene: 2. Germline CDR1 is LNHDA and CDR2 is SQIVND (reference sequence). Written as DNA, the CDR3 is TGTGCCAGTAGTATAGTAGGGGGCGCGAACACCGGGGAGCTGTTTTTT. Translation: CASSIVGGANTGELFF.

The gene calls are TRBV2 and TRBJ2-1; D possibly corresponds to TRBD2 (6 bases). The germline V and J ends were trimmed by 7 bases and 2 bases, with 15 bases remaining between them. The length of the CDR3 is 15 residues. The germline V gene encodes CDR1 SNHLY and CDR2 FYNNEI. CDR3 protein: CASTRGGVPYNEQFF. CDR3 sequence (DNA): TGTGCCAGCACGAGGGGCGGGGTCCCCTACAATGAGCAGTTCTTC.

The rearrangement uses TRBV7-2 and TRBJ2-1; no firm D call. Germline V gives CDR1 SGHTA, CDR2 FQGNSA. The CDR3 extends over 15 amino acids. V was trimmed by 5 bases and J by 0 bases, leaving 11 bases between them. The CDR3 nucleotides read TGTGCCAGCAGCCGGCGACTCCTCTCCTACAATGAGCAGTTCTTC. Its protein is CASSRRLLSYNEQFF.

The chain couples TRBV6-2 or TRBV6-3 to TRBJ1-4; 8 nucleotides align to TRBD1. V lost 4 bases and J lost 7; bases outside the gene matches: 11. The CDR3 is made up of 16 amino acids. Germline-derived CDR1 and CDR2 are MNHEY and SVGEGT. CDR3 coding DNA: TGTGCCAGCAGTTCCCGAAGACGGACAGGGATTGAAAAACTGTTTTTT. This sequence encodes CASSSRRRTGIEKLFF.

The rearrangement uses TRBV7-9 and TRBJ2-7, with 14 bases matching TRBD2. V gave up 7 bases and J gave up 6 bases; unmatched junction bases: 8. The CDR3 consists of 15 residues. CDR1 and CDR2 (germline): SEHNR, FQNEAQ (reference sequence). CDR3 in amino acids: CASTQGTSGRSEQYF. CDR3 coding DNA: TGTGCCAGCACCCAGGGGACTAGCGGGAGAAGCGAGCAGTACTTC.

V is TRBV7-3 and J is TRBJ2-5; possibly TRBD1 for D (6 bases). The CDR3 covers 14 residues. The germline CDR1 and CDR2 sequences are SGHTA and FQGTGA. With 5 bases removed from V and 4 bases from J, the gap between germline ends came to 14 bases. This chain's CDR3 is CASSPLGAGETQYF. The CDR3 DNA follows: TGTGCCAGCAGCCCACTGGGGGCAGGAGAGACCCAGTACTTC.

The chain recombines TRBV18 with TRBJ2-7; 8 bases map to TRBD1. V shed 2 bases, J shed 5 bases, and the junction held 5 bases outside the gene matches. CDR3 size: 14 residues. CDR1 and CDR2 from the germline V gene are KGHSH and LQKENI. The chain's CDR3 is CASSPSGGDHEQYF. CDR3 nucleotides: TGTGCCAGCTCACCATCAGGGGGCGACCACGAGCAGTACTTC.

The V gene is TRBV9, the J gene TRBJ2-1; 7 bases fit TRBD2. Looked up from germline, CDR1 is SGDLS and CDR2 is YYNGEE. The CDR3 consists of 15 residues. J was trimmed by 8 bases and V by 4 bases; bases with no gene match: 12. As DNA, the CDR3 is TGTGCCAGCAGCAACCCTAGCGGTGGTTCCTATGAGCAGTTCTTC. It specifies CASSNPSGGSYEQFF.

This chain uses TRBV9 with TRBJ1-1; D might be TRBD1 (5 bases). Germline V gives CDR1 SGDLS, CDR2 YYNGEE. V was clipped by 4 bases and J by 7 bases, with 17 bases between them. CDR3 length: 14 residues. In DNA, the CDR3 is TGTGCCAGCAGCTCCCGGGGAGGGGTGGGTGAAGCTTTCTTT. The encoded protein is CASSSRGGVGEAFF. The whole variable domain, remainder taken from reference TRBV9 and TRBJ1-1, is DSGVTQTPKHLITATGQRVTLRCSPRSGDLSVYWYQQSLDQGLQFLIQYYNGEERAKGNILERFSAQQFPDLHSELNLSSLELGDSALYFCASSSRGGVGEAFFGQGTRLTVV.

The CDR3 sequence is CASSQDVGIKQYF. In DNA form, the CDR3 reads TGTGCCAGCAGCCAAGATGTCGGGATAAAGCAGTATTTT. The chain carries TRBV3-1 (or the pseudogene TRBV3-2) and TRBJ2-3, with D maybe TRBD2 (5 bases). Trimming shortened V by 0 bases and J by 11 bases, and 12 bases separated the two germline ends. Germline loops: CDR1 LGHDT, CDR2 YNNKEL (reference sequence). This CDR3 comprises 13 residues.

The rearrangement links TRBV18 to TRBJ1-6; the D gene is possibly TRBD1 (6 bases). The germline V and J ends were trimmed by 2 bases and 10 bases, with 12 bases remaining between them. Looked up from germline, CDR1 is KGHSH and CDR2 is LQKENI. The CDR3 loop spans 14 amino acids. In DNA, the CDR3 is TGTGCCAGCTCACCAGTACAGGGTGGATCACCCCTCCACTTT. Its translation: CASSPVQGGSPLHF.

The rearrangement links TRBV3-1 (or the pseudogene TRBV3-2) to TRBJ1-2; 8 nucleotides align to TRBD1. In germline, CDR1 is LGHDT, CDR2 YNNKEL (reference sequence). V shed 6 bases, J shed 7 bases, and the junction held 4 bases outside the gene matches. The length of the CDR3 is 12 residues. As DNA, the CDR3 is TGTGCCAGCAGACAGGGGGACAGTGGCTACACCTTC. Translated: CASRQGDSGYTF.

In this sample, this clone turned up once. The V and J genes are TRBV4-1 and TRBJ2-4; 10 bases agree with TRBD1. The germline CDR1 and CDR2 sequences are MGHRA and YSYEKL. With 1 base clipped from V and 12 bases from J, the junction kept 9 bases outside the gene matches. This CDR3 spans 15 amino acids. In DNA form, the CDR3 reads TGCGCCAGCAGCCAAGGGGACAGGGGCCGGCTGGATCAGTACTTC. It encodes CASSQGDRGRLDQYF.

This chain joins TRBV19 and TRBJ2-2; TRBD2 matches 10 bases. V was clipped by 0 bases and J by 5 bases; unmatched bases: 18. CDR3 length: 21 amino acids. Germline CDR1 and CDR2: LNHDA and SQIVND (reference sequence). CDR3 residues: CASSIDLATLGLADRTGELFF. DNA for the CDR3: TGTGCCAGTAGTATAGATCTAGCCACACTCGGACTAGCGGATCGTACCGGGGAGCTGTTTTTT.

The rearrangement uses TRBV19 and TRBJ1-2; the match to TRBD1 covers 8 bases. V shed 6 bases, J shed 2 bases, and the junction held 8 bases outside the gene matches. The CDR3 length is 15 residues. In germline, CDR1 is LNHDA, CDR2 SQIVND (reference sequence). The DNA for the CDR3 is TGTGCCAGTAGGACTGCTGGACAGGGAAACTATGGCTACACCTTC. Residues: CASRTAGQGNYGYTF.

The chain uses TRBV18 and TRBJ1-1; no definite D call. V dropped 2 bases and J dropped 2 bases, with 21 bases sitting between them. Germline V gene data show CDR1 as KGHSH and CDR2 as LQKENI. The CDR3 consists of 18 residues. The CDR3 sequence is CASSPLLGVRDLNTEAFF. CDR3 bases: TGTGCCAGCTCACCATTGCTAGGAGTACGGGATCTAAACACTGAAGCTTTCTTT.

The chain joins TRBV6-5 to TRBJ1-2; D gene ambiguous. The germline gives CDR1 MNHEY, CDR2 SVGAGI. The CDR3 extends over 13 amino acids. V dropped 2 bases and J dropped 7 bases, with 11 bases sitting between them. CDR3 coding DNA: TGTGCCAGCAGTTACCGGGGTCCCCCTGGCTACACCTTC. Its translation: CASSYRGPPGYTF.

The chain couples TRBV27 to TRBJ2-1; 16 nucleotides line up with TRBD2. The CDR3 sequence is 17 residues long. V was pared by 3 bases and J by 2 bases, with 1 base of the junction left unmatched. The germline V gene has CDR1 MNHEY and CDR2 SMNVEV (reference sequence). This CDR3 is CASSLGTSGGAYNEQFF. Here the CDR3 DNA reads TGTGCCAGCAGTTTGGGGACTAGCGGGGGGGCCTACAATGAGCAGTTCTTC.

The chain uses TRBV2 and TRBJ2-7, with a tentative D call TRBD2 (6 bases). Germline CDR1 and CDR2: SNHLY and FYNNEI. The CDR3 has 13 residues. V lost 4 bases and J 7 bases, leaving 14 bases between the germline ends. DNA of the CDR3: TGTGCCAGCAGTGGTTGGAGGGCGGAGGAGCAGTACTTC. Translated: CASSGWRAEEQYF. Full variable domain (rest looked up from reference TRBV2 and TRBJ2-7): EPEVTQTPSHQVTQMGQEVILRCVPISNHLYFYWYRQILGQKVEFLVSFYNNEISEKSEIFDDQFSVERPDGSNFTLKIRSTKLEDSAMYFCASSGWRAEEQYFGPGTRLTVT.

V is TRBV15 and J is TRBJ2-7, with 9 bases fitting TRBD1. CDR3 length: 15 amino acids. Trimming removed 5 bases from V and 4 bases from J; junction bases left unmatched: 9. Germline V gives CDR1 LNHNV, CDR2 YYDKDF (reference sequence). This CDR3 is CATSDYRGPLYEQYF. CDR3 bases: TGTGCCACCAGCGACTACAGGGGGCCCTTGTACGAGCAGTACTTC.

This chain connects TRBV2 to TRBJ2-1; TRBD2 aligns across 13 bases. The ends lost 4 bases at V and 6 bases at J; junction bases unmatched: 0. Germline loops: CDR1 SNHLY, CDR2 FYNNEI. The CDR3 has 14 residues. The CDR3 sequence: CASSGTSGSNEQFF. CDR3 in DNA: TGTGCCAGCAGTGGGACTAGCGGGAGCAATGAGCAGTTCTTC.

This chain joins TRBV19 and TRBJ1-5; D possibly corresponds to TRBD1 (6 bases). Trimming left V 9 bases short and J 6 bases short, with 15 bases between. Germline V gene lookup returns CDR1 LNHDA and CDR2 SQIVND (reference sequence). The CDR3 has 13 residues. CDR3 sequence reads: CASAQGEAQPQHF. The CDR3 DNA reads TGTGCCAGCGCACAGGGTGAGGCTCAGCCCCAGCATTTT.

The rearrangement links TRBV5-4 to TRBJ1-2; 10 positions agree with TRBD1. Trimming removed 6 bases from V and 8 bases from J; junction bases left unmatched: 13. The germline V gene encodes CDR1 SGHNT and CDR2 YYREEE (reference sequence). The CDR3 consists of 15 residues. For the CDR3, the DNA is TGTGCCAGCACCGGACCGGGACAGGGGTTTGGCGGCTACACCTTC. Translation gives CASTGPGQGFGGYTF. Full variable domain (missing parts from reference TRBV5-4 and TRBJ1-2): ETGVTQSPTHLIKTRGQQVTLRCSSQSGHNTVSWYQQALGQGPQFIFQYYREEENGRGNFPPRFSGLQFPNYSSELNVNALELDDSALYLCASTGPGQGFGGYTFGSGTRLTVV.

The chain recombines TRBV27 with TRBJ2-7; TRBD2 agrees at 10 bases. V lost 6 bases, J lost 4 bases, and 12 bases stayed unmatched. The CDR3 has 16 residues. Germline values: CDR1 MNHEY, CDR2 SMNVEV (reference sequence). In nucleotides, the CDR3 is TGTGCCAGCAGCCCTGGGGGTAGCGGGAGGACGTACGAGCAGTACTTC. Translation gives CASSPGGSGRTYEQYF.

The chain combines TRBV7-9 with TRBJ1-2, with TRBD1 as a possible D gene (5 bases). CDR3 size: 13 residues. Germline V lookup: CDR1 SEHNR, CDR2 FQNEAQ (reference sequence). V was trimmed by 1 base and J by 3 bases, leaving 6 bases between them. CDR3 sequence: CASSLEQDYGYTF. The CDR3 coding sequence is TGTGCCAGCAGCTTAGAACAGGACTATGGCTACACCTTC.

Notes on this clone: This sample also contains other DNA sequences that code for the same CDR3. This chain joins TRBV28 and TRBJ2-7; TRBD1 matches 7 bases. V lost 6 bases and J lost 7; bases outside the gene matches: 15. This CDR3 has 15 residues. Germline values: CDR1 MDHEN, CDR2 SYDVKM. CDR3 bases: TGTGCCAGCAGCCCGTTTCAAGGGGGCGCCGATGAGCAGTACTTC. Its translation: CASSPFQGGADEQYF.